Presented here are 6 T cell receptor beta chains from one specimen sequenced in a study of blood T cell repertoires in COVID-19. TCRdb's table, derived via immunoSEQ multiplex PCR, lists solely in-frame clones and lacks some. The sample shows a few hundred thousand clones, less than 90% of them seen only once. Source material: peripheral blood. The receptors shown here come from a woman aged 45-59 years with acute or convalescent COVID-19.

This clone has only a few counts. V is TRBV7-9 and J is TRBJ2-5, with 14 nucleotides matching TRBD2. Losses at the gene ends were 5 bases for V and 3 bases for J; bases not matched to a gene: 2. Germline V CDR1 and CDR2: SEHNR, FQNEAQ (reference sequence). The CDR3 has 15 amino acids. CDR3 in amino acids: CASSTTSGGEETQYF. CDR3 sequence (DNA): TGTGCCAGCAGCACGACTAGCGGGGGGGAAGAGACCCAGTACTTC.

The J gene is TRBJ2-2, the V gene TRBV30, with 10 bases matching TRBD2. V dropped 0 bases and J dropped 3; count of bases not matched to a gene: 1. In germline, CDR1 is GTSNPN, CDR2 SVGIG (reference sequence). The CDR3 runs 15 residues. CDR3 loop: CAWSVAGGYTGELFF. CDR3 nucleotide sequence: TGTGCCTGGAGTGTAGCGGGAGGGTACACCGGGGAGCTGTTTTTT.

This clone was counted between two and nine times. J is TRBJ2-5 and V is TRBV7-2, with D possibly matching TRBD2 (5 bases). Trimming removed 0 bases from V and 3 bases from J, with 11 bases in between. The length of the CDR3 is 15 residues. Germline CDR1 is SGHTA and CDR2 is FQGNSA. CDR3 protein: CASSLALTRKETQYF. CDR3 DNA: TGTGCCAGCAGCTTAGCCCTCACTAGAAAAGAGACCCAGTACTTC.

The chain has TRBV4-3 and TRBJ2-1; D may be TRBD2 (6 bases). The CDR3 contains 17 residues. Germline CDR1 LGHNA, CDR2 YSLEER. V gave up 1 base and J gave up 4 bases, with 17 bases separating them. The CDR3 spells CASSQGPGDGLYNEQFF. CDR3 bases: TGCGCCAGCAGCCAAGGCCCGGGGGACGGGCTTTACAATGAGCAGTTCTTC.

The CDR3 nucleotides are TGTGCCAGCTCACCGGACAGGGGGAACACCGGGGAGCTGTTTTTT. Protein product: CASSPDRGNTGELFF. The J gene is TRBJ2-2, the V gene TRBV18; 9 positions match TRBD1. Trimming took 3 bases from V and 1 from J; bases not matched to a gene: 0. In germline, CDR1 is KGHSH, CDR2 LQKENI. The CDR3 spans 15 residues.

This chain connects TRBV5-8 to TRBJ2-7, with D tentatively TRBD1 (5 bases). The germline gives CDR1 SGHTS, CDR2 YDEGEE. Trimming pared 0 bases from V and 2 bases from J, leaving 9 bases between. The CDR3 sequence is 14 residues long. CDR3 loop: CASSLGTWAYEQYF. As DNA, the CDR3 is TGTGCCAGCAGCTTGGGGACATGGGCCTACGAGCAGTACTTC. The whole variable domain, remainder taken from reference TRBV5-8 and TRBJ2-7, is EAGVTQSPTHLIKTRGQQATLRCSPISGHTSVYWYQQALGLGLQFLLWYDEGEERNRGNFPPRFSGRQFPNYSSELNVNALELEDSALYLCASSLGTWAYEQYFGPGTRLTVT.